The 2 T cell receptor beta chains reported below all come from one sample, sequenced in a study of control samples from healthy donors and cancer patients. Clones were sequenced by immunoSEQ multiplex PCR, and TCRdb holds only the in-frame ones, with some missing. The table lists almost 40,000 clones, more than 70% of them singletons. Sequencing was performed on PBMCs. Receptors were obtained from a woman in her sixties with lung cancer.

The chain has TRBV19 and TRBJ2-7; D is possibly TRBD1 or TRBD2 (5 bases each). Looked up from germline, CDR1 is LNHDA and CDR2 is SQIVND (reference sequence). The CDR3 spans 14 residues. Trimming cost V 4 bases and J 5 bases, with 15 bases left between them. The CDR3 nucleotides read TGTGCCAGTAGTAGGGGGACCTTACGGAACGAGCAGTACTTC. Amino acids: CASSRGTLRNEQYF.

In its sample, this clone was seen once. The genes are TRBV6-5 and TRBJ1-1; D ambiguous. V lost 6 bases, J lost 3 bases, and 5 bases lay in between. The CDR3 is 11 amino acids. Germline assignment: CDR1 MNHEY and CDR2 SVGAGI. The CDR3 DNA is TGTGCCAGCAGGAGAGACACTGAAGCTTTCTTT. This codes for CASRRDTEAFF.